The 28 T cell receptor beta chains below were found in one sample sequenced in a study of tumor and adjacent non-tumor tissue in lung cancer. The template was RNA from unsorted bulk tissue. A modified ARM-PCR protocol with three rounds of nested PCR amplified TCRbeta. TCRdb re-analysed the multiplex PCR reads in MiXCR, keeping a single row per CDR3 protein. The table lists approximately 120,000 distinct CDR3 sequences, roughly 73% of them singletons, with about 40% in the top ten. Sequenced material: lung tumor tissue. The source of these receptors is an older woman with non-small cell lung cancer.

The chain has TRBV6-5 and TRBJ2-7, with D uncertain. Germline values: CDR1 MNHEY, CDR2 SVGAGI. The CDR3 runs to 13 residues. V was cut by 6 bases and J by 3 bases, with 12 bases left in between. This CDR3 reads CASSPDPNYEQYF. For the CDR3, the DNA is TGTGCCAGCAGCCCGGACCCGAACTACGAGCAGTACTTC.

Points on this clonotype: The junction departs from germline at one end; a sequencing error may be responsible. The chain recombines TRBV12-3 or TRBV12-4 with TRBJ1-3; possible D gene TRBD1, 5 bases. The CDR3 runs to 16 residues. The CDR3 here is CASRPGTASSGNIIYF. The CDR3 region has the DNA TGTGCCAGCAGGCCCGGGACGGCGAGCTCTGGAAACATCATATATTTT.

To note about this clonotype: Germline and junction disagree at one end, which may indicate a read error. The gene calls are TRBV11-2 and TRBJ1-6; D possibly corresponds to TRBD1 (6 bases). The CDR3 consists of 14 residues. Looked up from germline, CDR1 is SGHAT and CDR2 is FQNNGV. The CDR3 bases are TGTGCCAGCAACTTAGACCCAGGGGCCTCACCTCTCCACTTT. Translating it yields CASNLDPGASPLHF.

V gene TRBV4-3 combines with J gene TRBJ1-1, with 7 bases that match TRBD1. The germline gives CDR1 LGHNA, CDR2 YSLEER. This CDR3 has 14 amino acids. The J segment lost 10 bases and the V segment lost 3 bases, leaving 11 bases of the junction unmatched. For the CDR3, the DNA is TGCGCCAGCAGCCAGGATAAGAATGCAGGGGGAGCTTTCTTT. Protein product: CASSQDKNAGGAFF.

Concerning this clonotype itself: A read error may be the cause here, since a much bigger clone is one base away. The CDR3 reads CASSLEAGTNEKLYF. DNA for the CDR3: TGCGCCAGCAGCTTGGAGGCAGGGACTAATGAAAAACTGTATTTT. The J gene is TRBJ1-4, the V gene TRBV5-1; D might be TRBD1 (5 bases). Germline V lookup: CDR1 SGHRS, CDR2 YFSETQ. The CDR3 extends over 15 amino acids.

As regards this clonotype: The germline gene is not matched at one end of the junction; a read error may be the cause. The chain has TRBV11-3 and TRBJ2-1; 12 bases fit TRBD2. CDR3 length: 17 residues. The V gene's germline CDR1 is SGHNT and CDR2 YENEEA. CDR3 DNA: TGTGTTAGCAGCTTAAAGTTGACTAGCGGGAGCTACAAAGAGCAGTTCTTC. Translated, it gives CVSSLKLTSGSYKEQFF.

Notes on this clonotype: A read error may produce the germline difference seen at one junction end. The chain links TRBV6-6 to TRBJ2-5; D is ambiguous. Germline CDR1 MNHNY, CDR2 SVGAGI (reference sequence). The CDR3 runs 14 residues. This CDR3 is CASTSTVIGETHYF. For the CDR3, the DNA is TGTGCCAGCACATCCACAGTGATCGGAGAGACCCACTACTTC.

For this clonotype: Mismatch with germline at one junction end may stem from a read error. The rearrangement uses TRBV20-1 and TRBJ2-1; D is tentatively TRBD1 or TRBD2 (5 bases each). The germline gives CDR1 DFQATT, CDR2 SNEGSKA (reference sequence). The CDR3 is made up of 14 amino acids. Here the CDR3 DNA reads TGCAATGCTAGGGTCGGGGCACTTTACAATGAGCAGTTCTTC. This sequence encodes CNARVGALYNEQFF.

In regard to this clonotype: One end of the junction is discordant with germline, which a read error may explain. This chain links TRBV4-1 with TRBJ1-2; 7 bases are shared with TRBD1. In germline, CDR1 is MGHRA, CDR2 YSYEKL. The CDR3 covers 15 residues. CDR3 DNA sequence: TGCGTCAGCAACCAACGCTCGACAGGGATCCTTGGTTACACCTTC. Translated, it gives CVSNQRSTGILGYTF.

With regard to this clonotype: A much more abundant neighbour one base away suggests this may be a read error. The V gene is TRBV4-3, the J gene TRBJ2-3; 14 bases fit TRBD2. Germline values: CDR1 LGHNA, CDR2 YSLEER. The CDR3 extends over 24 amino acids. CDR3 sequence (DNA): TGCGCCAACAGCCAAGATCTTAGGTCGTCAAGCCGACTAGCGGGAGGGCAGGGCACAGATACGCAGTATTTT. It encodes CANSQDLRSSSRLAGGQGTDTQYF.

Concerning this clonotype itself: An end of the junction differs from the germline gene, which may be a read error. This rearrangement joins TRBV6-2 or TRBV6-3 to TRBJ2-7; D is uncertain. This CDR3 is built from 15 residues. Germline values: CDR1 MNHEY, CDR2 SVGEGT. As DNA, the CDR3 is TGTGCAAGCAGTTACACTGACGGAACCACCTACGAGCAGTACTTC. Protein: CASSYTDGTTYEQYF.

On this clonotype: The CDR3 ends on some other residue instead of the conserved phenylalanine or tryptophan, so this is likely a read error. The rearrangement links TRBV29-1 to TRBJ1-2; D may be TRBD1 (5 bases). The CDR3 extends over 12 amino acids. In germline, CDR1 is SQVTM, CDR2 ANQGSEA. The DNA of the CDR3 is TGCAACGGTAGACGGGGCATCAACGGCTACACCTTA. Translated: CNGRRGINGYTL.

With regard to this clonotype: A single base separates this from a much larger clone, so it may be a read error. The chain is built from TRBV4-3 and TRBJ1-1, with D hard to call. From germline, CDR1 is LGHNA and CDR2 YSLEER. V lost 8 bases and J lost 4, with 20 bases in between. The CDR3 consists of 15 residues. In DNA form, the CDR3 reads TGCGCCAGCGCTTGGGTCGGCCGGGGTGGCACTGAAGCTTTCTTT. Its protein is CASAWVGRGGTEAFF.

The chain carries TRBV4-3 and TRBJ2-5; weak D call: TRBD2 (5 bases). The CDR3 length is 15 residues. CDR1 and CDR2 from the germline V gene are LGHNA and YSLEER. V lost 0 bases to trimming and J lost 4 bases, with 12 bases between them. The CDR3 protein is CASSQDREGPETQYF. The CDR3 DNA sequence: TGCGCCAGCAGCCAAGATCGCGAGGGTCCAGAGACCCAGTACTTC.

In this sample, this clonotype turned up once. A read error may be the cause here, since a much bigger clone is one base away. The chain carries TRBV20-1 and TRBJ2-7; D might be TRBD2 (6 bases). Germline values: CDR1 DFQATT, CDR2 SNEGSKA (reference sequence). The CDR3 runs 15 residues. The V gene lost 4 bases and the J gene lost 5 bases, with 21 bases spanning the gap. The CDR3 here is CSANMGRRRANEQYF. The CDR3 DNA sequence: TGCAGTGCTAACATGGGTCGCAGGAGGGCGAACGAGCAGTACTTC.

This clonotype appeared a few times. The chain is built from TRBV14 and TRBJ1-3; 9 bases align to TRBD1. Germline V lookup: CDR1 SGHDN, CDR2 FVKESK. The CDR3 is 17 amino acids. Losses at the gene ends were 6 bases for V and 2 bases for J; bases not matched to a gene: 11. In DNA form, the CDR3 reads TGTGCCAGCAGTGCATTGGAAAACAGGGGGCCTGGAAACACCATATATTTT. It is translated as CASSALENRGPGNTIYF. Filled out from reference TRBV14 and TRBJ1-3, the complete variable domain reads EAGVTQFPSHSVIEKGQTVTLRCDPISGHDNLYWYRRVMGKEIKFLLHFVKESKQDESGMPNNRFLAERTGGTYSTLKVQPAELEDSGVYFCASSALENRGPGNTIYFGEGSWLTVV.

Concerning this clonotype: Just one base apart from a much larger clone, this may be a read error. The CDR3 does not end in the conserved phenylalanine or tryptophan, so this is likely a read error. The chain links TRBV10-3 to TRBJ2-7, with no clear D. The V gene's germline CDR1 is ENHRY and CDR2 SYGVKD. There are 11 residues in the CDR3. Deletions cut 3 bases from V and 5 bases from J, with 5 bases between. The CDR3 loop reads CAISEGNEQYL. The CDR3 region has the DNA TGTGCCATCAGTGAAGGGAACGAGCAGTACCTC.

Points on this clonotype: This CDR3 fails to terminate in the conserved phenylalanine or tryptophan, so it likely reflects a read error. CDR3 coding DNA: TGTGACAGCAGCTTTGGGTCGGGATCTAACTATGGCTACACCTCC. Encoded protein: CDSSFGSGSNYGYTS. V is TRBV11-1 and J is TRBJ1-2, with no clear D. The CDR3 length is 15 residues. CDR1 is SGHAT, CDR2 FQDESV, per germline (reference sequence).

This rearrangement joins TRBV11-3 to TRBJ2-1; tentative D call: TRBD2 (5 bases). The V and J ends lost 7 bases and 3 bases respectively, with 16 bases between them. The CDR3 spans 15 residues. Germline assignment: CDR1 SGHNT and CDR2 YENEEA. Here the CDR3 reads CASTPRGPGYNEQFF. The CDR3 DNA follows: TGTGCCAGCACCCCTAGAGGGCCGGGCTACAATGAGCAGTTCTTC.

As for this clonotype: Since a much larger clone is just one base distant, this may be a read error. J is TRBJ1-2 and V is TRBV29-1; a weak D match, TRBD1 (5 bases). The length of the CDR3 is 13 residues. Trimming removed 7 bases from V and 8 bases from J, with 20 bases in between. Germline assignment: CDR1 SQVTM and CDR2 ANQGSEA. This CDR3 is CSALQQGWGGYTF. The CDR3 DNA is TGCAGCGCCCTTCAGCAGGGCTGGGGGGGCTACACCTTC.

The sample holds a few counts of this clonotype. The conserved phenylalanine or tryptophan normally closing the CDR3 is absent here, so this likely arose from a read error. V usage is TRBV11-2 and J usage is TRBJ2-7, with 7 positions matching TRBD2. This CDR3 has 15 amino acids. The germline CDR1 and CDR2 sequences are SGHAT and FQNNGV. The CDR3 loop reads CASSYGTNGSYEQYI. The CDR3 DNA follows: TGTGCCAGCAGCTACGGGACTAACGGGAGCTACGAACAGTACATC.

This chain uses TRBV4-3 with TRBJ1-1; D remains unclear. The germline V gene encodes CDR1 LGHNA and CDR2 YSLEER. Trimming shortened V by 0 bases and J by 7 bases, and 12 bases separated the two germline ends. The CDR3 length is 14 residues. This CDR3 reads CASSQDGYGNEAFF. As DNA, the CDR3 is TGCGCCAGCAGCCAAGATGGATATGGGAATGAAGCTTTCTTT.

This clonotype was observed once. The junction departs from the called germline gene at one end, perhaps through a read error. J is TRBJ1-1 and V is TRBV6-2 or TRBV6-3; 7 nucleotides agree with TRBD1. Germline loops: CDR1 MNHEY, CDR2 SVGEGT. This CDR3 is built from 12 residues. CDR3 amino acids: CASNYRGTEAFF. The CDR3 bases are TGTGCCAGCAATTACAGGGGCACTGAAGCTTTCTTC.

The chain has TRBV29-1 and TRBJ2-1; D might be TRBD2 (5 bases). Trimming took 1 base from V and 3 from J, leaving 19 bases between them. The CDR3 is made up of 17 amino acids. Per germline, CDR1 SQVTM and CDR2 ANQGSEA. CDR3 nucleotides: TGCAGCGTTGAAGCTAATGGAAATCGGGAAGGCTACAATGAGCAGTTCTTC. Translated: CSVEANGNREGYNEQFF.

The chain joins TRBV20-1 to TRBJ2-3, with TRBD2 matching 9 bases. The CDR3 spans 15 residues. V lost 0 bases to trimming and J lost 2 bases; unmatched junction nucleotides: 3. CDR1 and CDR2 (germline): DFQATT, SNEGSKA (reference sequence). As DNA, the CDR3 is TGCAGTGCTAGAGAGGCTAGCGGGACCACAGATACGCAGTATTTT. It encodes CSAREASGTTDTQYF.

On this clonotype: Sequence at one end of the junction differs from germline and may be a read error. The chain links TRBV6-2 or TRBV6-3 to TRBJ2-1, with a possible D match to TRBD2 (6 bases). This CDR3 is built from 16 residues. Germline CDR1 MNHEY, CDR2 SVGEGT. The CDR3: CASSRRQRLDYNDQFF. CDR3 nucleotides: TGTGCCAGCAGTCGCCGACAAAGACTAGATTACAATGATCAGTTCTTC.

In regard to this clonotype: At one boundary the junction diverges from the germline segment, which might be a read error. This rearrangement joins TRBV6-2 or TRBV6-3 to TRBJ2-1; tentative D call: TRBD1 (5 bases). CDR3 length equals 15 residues. CDR1 is MNHEY, CDR2 SVGEGT, per germline. DNA of the CDR3: TGTGTCAGCAGTTACAGGCATAGGGCTAAGAATGAGCAGTTCTTC. Its protein product is CVSSYRHRAKNEQFF.

Many counts were recorded for this clonotype. V usage is TRBV7-9 and J usage is TRBJ2-5; 8 nucleotides agree with TRBD2. J gave up 0 bases and V 7 bases, and 4 bases lay outside the gene matches. The CDR3 totals 14 residues. Germline CDR1 SEHNR, CDR2 FQNEAQ (reference sequence). The CDR3 DNA reads as TGTGCCAGCACCACGGGGGGGTACCAAGAGACCCAGTACTTC. It codes for CASTTGGYQETQYF. Combining the CDR3 with reference TRBV7-9 and TRBJ2-5 gives the whole variable domain DTGVSQNPRHKITKRGQNVTFRCDPISEHNRLYWYRQTLGQGPEFLTYFQNEAQLEKSRLLSDRFSAERPKGSFSTLEIQRTEQGDSAMYLCASTTGGYQETQYFGPGTRLLVL.